A single sample gave rise to the 28 T cell receptor beta chains below, sequenced in a study of shared clonotypes between healthy human individuals. Naive CD8 cells comprised CD45RO-negative, CCR7-positively selected cells, excluding terminally differentiated effector memory CD45RA+ cells. Here immunoSEQ multiplex PCR was the method, and the copy in TCRdb shows in-frame clones only, minus some. The data hold 2 million to 2.5 million clones, with 85% to 95% observed a single time. Sequences were obtained from naive CD8+ T cells sorted from blood. These receptors all come from a young man in good health.

This clone was recorded a few times. CDR3 amino acids: CASSLAGTVTGELFF. Written as DNA, the CDR3 is TGTGCCAGCAGCTTGGCCGGGACGGTAACCGGGGAGCTGTTTTTT. The rearrangement uses TRBV5-4 and TRBJ2-2; D is tentatively TRBD1 or TRBD2 (5 bases each). V lost 0 bases and J lost 5, with 11 bases in between. CDR3 size: 15 residues. Germline V gene sequence: CDR1 SGHNT, CDR2 YYREEE (reference sequence). Combining the CDR3 with reference TRBV5-4 and TRBJ2-2 gives the whole variable domain ETGVTQSPTHLIKTRGQQVTLRCSSQSGHNTVSWYQQALGQGPQFIFQYYREEENGRGNFPPRFSGLQFPNYSSELNVNALELDDSALYLCASSLAGTVTGELFFGEGSRLTVL.

A word on this clone: The same CDR3 also results from other DNA sequences found in this sample. CDR3 DNA: TGCGCCAGCAGCCAAGGTAGGGCCTACGAGCAGTACTTC. It yields the protein CASSQGRAYEQYF. The J gene is TRBJ2-7, the V gene TRBV4-3; D not certain. CDR3 length equals 13 residues. Germline values: CDR1 LGHNA, CDR2 YSLEER. V gave up 1 base and J gave up 2 bases, with 6 bases separating them.

Comment on this clone: In the same sample, other DNA sequences code for this CDR3. J is TRBJ2-1 and V is TRBV9; D remains unclear. The CDR3 is made up of 11 amino acids. Trimming left V 4 bases short and J 5 bases short, with 4 bases between. The germline CDR1 and CDR2 sequences are SGDLS and YYNGEE. The CDR3 DNA is TGTGCCAGCAGCTCTAACAATGAGCAGTTCTTC. As protein: CASSSNNEQFF.

The chain couples TRBV6-6 to TRBJ1-6; D possibly corresponds to TRBD1 (6 bases). The CDR3 consists of 12 residues. Germline assignment: CDR1 MNHNY and CDR2 SVGAGI (reference sequence). V lost 4 bases, J lost 10 bases, and 8 bases lay in between. The chain's CDR3 is CASSLQGSPLHF. The CDR3 DNA follows: TGTGCCAGCAGTTTACAGGGATCACCCCTCCACTTT.

The chain joins TRBV30 to TRBJ2-3, with 14 bases matching TRBD2. The J segment lost 6 bases and the V segment lost 3 bases, leaving 2 bases of the junction unmatched. This CDR3 region has 14 residues. In germline, CDR1 is GTSNPN, CDR2 SVGIG (reference sequence). CDR3 amino acids: CAWSGTSGSDTQYF. CDR3 DNA sequence: TGTGCCTGGAGCGGGACTAGCGGGAGTGATACGCAGTATTTT.

V and J are TRBV7-2 and TRBJ2-7; a possible D gene is TRBD1 (6 bases). CDR1 and CDR2 from the germline V gene are SGHTA and FQGNSA. This CDR3 spans 19 amino acids. The germline V and J ends were trimmed by 2 bases and 3 bases, with 26 bases remaining between them. The CDR3 reads CASSLSVTGRKVYNYEQYF. CDR3 sequence (DNA): TGTGCCAGCAGCTTATCCGTAACAGGGCGAAAAGTTTATAACTACGAGCAGTACTTC.

This clone has only one observation. The gene calls are TRBV27 and TRBJ1-2; 8 positions agree with TRBD1. The trim removed 0 bases at V and 2 bases at J, leaving 5 bases unmatched. CDR1 is MNHEY, CDR2 SMNVEV, per germline (reference sequence). The CDR3 runs 16 residues. CDR3 sequence reads: CASSLSTGEVNYGYTF. For the CDR3, the DNA is TGTGCCAGCAGTTTATCGACAGGGGAGGTGAACTATGGCTACACCTTC.

The chain employs TRBV4-1 and TRBJ1-1; maybe TRBD1 (6 bases). Germline assignment: CDR1 MGHRA and CDR2 YSYEKL. Between the trimmed V and J ends, which lost 0 bases and 8 bases, there was a span of 22 bases. The CDR3 consists of 17 residues. CDR3 residues: CASSQDYRGLLTVEAFF. Written as DNA, the CDR3 is TGCGCCAGCAGCCAAGATTACCGGGGGCTCCTGACGGTAGAAGCTTTCTTT.

The V and J genes are TRBV6-5 and TRBJ1-2, with D possibly being TRBD1 (6 bases). CDR1 MNHEY and CDR2 SVGAGI come from the germline V gene. Deletions cut 4 bases from V and 7 bases from J, with 19 bases between. The CDR3 totals 15 residues. CDR3 protein: CASSWGRGILGGYTF. CDR3 nucleotides: TGTGCCAGCAGTTGGGGGCGGGGGATATTGGGTGGCTACACCTTC.

The genes are TRBV19 and TRBJ2-7; a possible D gene is TRBD1 (7 bases). V was cut by 4 bases and J by 3 bases, with 10 bases left in between. The CDR3 is 13 amino acids. CDR1 is LNHDA and CDR2 is SQIVND in the germline V gene (reference sequence). The CDR3 sequence is CASSNRGGYEQYF. The CDR3 nucleotides read TGTGCCAGTAGTAACAGGGGAGGCTACGAGCAGTACTTC.

The chain links TRBV6-5 to TRBJ2-7, with 11 bases identical to TRBD1. The CDR3 length is 15 residues. Per germline, CDR1 MNHEY and CDR2 SVGAGI. V lost 6 bases to trimming and J lost 5 bases; unmatched junction nucleotides: 9. The CDR3 protein is CASSSMGQGVHEQYF. CDR3 coding DNA: TGTGCCAGCAGCTCTATGGGACAGGGGGTCCACGAGCAGTACTTC.

This chain joins TRBV28 and TRBJ1-2; 7 bases agree with TRBD1. The CDR3 runs to 18 residues. V was pared by 3 bases and J by 1 base, with 14 bases of the junction left unmatched. CDR1 MDHEN and CDR2 SYDVKM come from the germline V gene. CDR3 amino acids: CASSFHTIDRANNYGYTF. Here the CDR3 DNA reads TGTGCCAGCAGTTTCCATACCATTGACAGGGCGAATAACTATGGCTACACCTTC.

Comment on this clone: At the DNA level, this CDR3 is encoded by other sequences in the same sample as well. J is TRBJ2-7 and V is TRBV4-3; TRBD1 matches 7 bases. The germline V gene has CDR1 LGHNA and CDR2 YSLEER. V trimming: 0 bases; J trimming: 2 bases; junction bases outside the gene matches: 4. The CDR3 contains 15 residues. CDR3 sequence reads: CASSQDLGTAYEQYF. DNA of the CDR3: TGCGCCAGCAGCCAAGATCTGGGGACAGCCTACGAGCAGTACTTC.

This chain joins TRBV10-2 and TRBJ2-7, with 7 bases matching TRBD2. Germline V gene data show CDR1 as WSHSY and CDR2 as SAAADI. The ends lost 6 bases at V and 3 bases at J; junction bases unmatched: 5. The CDR3 totals 13 residues. CDR3 residues: CASSGLEDYEQYF. CDR3 sequence (DNA): TGCGCCAGCAGCGGACTAGAGGACTACGAGCAGTACTTC.

The V and J genes are TRBV5-6 and TRBJ1-1; D possibly corresponds to TRBD1 (5 bases). The CDR3 extends over 15 amino acids. The germline gives CDR1 SGHDT, CDR2 YYEEEE. Trimming took 6 bases from V and 3 from J, leaving 18 bases between them. The CDR3 region has the DNA TGTGCCAGCAACTCTCTCTTGGAGGGACACACTGAAGCTTTCTTT. The encoded protein is CASNSLLEGHTEAFF.

The chain couples TRBV9 to TRBJ2-2, with 10 bases identical to TRBD1. Germline V gene data show CDR1 as SGDLS and CDR2 as YYNGEE. CDR3 length equals 15 residues. The junction had 6 bases not matched to a gene; V was cut back by 3 bases and J by 7 bases. The CDR3 sequence is CASSASTGGGGELFF. In DNA, the CDR3 is TGTGCCAGCAGCGCATCGACAGGGGGCGGCGGGGAGCTGTTTTTT.

The chain is built from TRBV7-9 and TRBJ2-5, with D perhaps matching TRBD1 (8 bases). V shed 10 bases and J shed 1 base, with 25 bases lying between them. CDR1 SEHNR and CDR2 FQNEAQ come from the germline V gene (reference sequence). CDR3 size: 17 residues. CDR3 DNA: TGTGCCACACAGGGGGTAGAATGGCGGGAGAGCCAAGAGACCCAGTACTTC. Its protein product is CATQGVEWRESQETQYF.

V and J are TRBV10-2 and TRBJ2-5; 8 bases are shared with TRBD2. The CDR3 length is 15 residues. CDR1 WSHSY and CDR2 SAAADI come from the germline V gene. V was clipped by 2 bases and J by 1 base; unmatched bases: 3. The CDR3: CASSEGGGTQETQYF. CDR3 coding DNA: TGCGCCAGCAGTGAGGGCGGGGGGACCCAAGAGACCCAGTACTTC.

Points on this clone: The same CDR3 can be traced to other DNA sequences in this sample. The chain joins TRBV6-5 to TRBJ2-1; TRBD2 aligns across 7 bases. CDR1 and CDR2 (germline): MNHEY, SVGAGI. This CDR3 comprises 12 residues. Germline trimming cut 2 bases from V and 9 bases from J; bases unmatched to any gene: 1. The CDR3 loop is CASSYGEGEQFF. For the CDR3, the DNA is TGTGCCAGCAGTTACGGGGAGGGTGAGCAGTTCTTC.

The V gene is TRBV6-1, the J gene TRBJ2-7; D is undetermined. The CDR3 consists of 12 residues. V was cut by 8 bases and J by 0 bases, with 8 bases left in between. Germline CDR1 MNHNS, CDR2 SASEGT. The CDR3 nucleotides are TGTGCCAGCCAGGACCACTCCTACGAGCAGTACTTC. Translating gives CASQDHSYEQYF.

Points on this clone: The sample holds other DNA sequences that translate to the same CDR3. The gene calls are TRBV18 and TRBJ2-2; D gene uncertain. The CDR3 covers 11 residues. V was shortened by 5 bases and J by 3 bases, with 1 base between the two germline ends. The V gene's germline CDR1 is KGHSH and CDR2 LQKENI. CDR3 sequence reads: CASSYTGELFF. The CDR3 DNA follows: TGTGCCAGCTCATACACCGGGGAGCTGTTTTTT. Supplemented by reference TRBV18 and TRBJ2-2, the full variable domain reads NAGVMQNPRHLVRRRGQEARLRCSPMKGHSHVYWYRQLPEEGLKFMVYLQKENIIDESGMPKERFSAEFPKEGPSILRIQQVVRGDSAAYFCASSYTGELFFGEGSRLTVL.

Worth noting for this clone: Other DNA sequences in the same sample also yield this CDR3. The rearrangement uses TRBV7-9 and TRBJ2-7, with D tentatively TRBD1 (5 bases). There are 12 residues in the CDR3. The germline gives CDR1 SEHNR, CDR2 FQNEAQ (reference sequence). V was clipped by 1 base and J by 4 bases, with 5 bases between them. CDR3 amino acids: CASSLGQYEQYF. CDR3 nucleotide sequence: TGTGCCAGCAGCTTAGGACAGTACGAGCAGTACTTC.

This clone was picked up one time. The chain uses TRBV10-3 and TRBJ2-3, with 16 bases identical to TRBD2. V lost 3 bases and J lost 6; bases outside the gene matches: 6. CDR3 length equals 17 residues. Germline CDR1 and CDR2: ENHRY and SYGVKD. CDR3: CAISELGLAGGGDTQYF. In DNA, the CDR3 is TGTGCCATCAGTGAATTGGGACTAGCGGGAGGGGGGGATACGCAGTATTTT.

The rearrangement links TRBV4-3 to TRBJ2-2; a possible D gene is TRBD2 (6 bases). This CDR3 contains 18 residues. Per the germline V gene, CDR1 is LGHNA and CDR2 is YSLEER. V shed 3 bases and J shed 1 base, with 18 bases lying between them. The CDR3 protein is CASSHFGIADENTGELFF. For the CDR3, the DNA is TGCGCCAGCAGCCATTTCGGGATAGCGGATGAGAACACCGGGGAGCTGTTTTTT.

The V and J genes are TRBV6-4 and TRBJ1-1; no definite D call. Trimming pared 5 bases from V and 4 bases from J, leaving 14 bases between. CDR3 length: 14 residues. Germline values: CDR1 MRHNA, CDR2 SNTAGT. CDR3 nucleotide sequence: TGTGCCAGCAGTCCACACGGGGTGGGCACTGAAGCTTTCTTT. As protein: CASSPHGVGTEAFF.

This chain links TRBV27 with TRBJ2-7; 8 bases agree with TRBD1. In germline, CDR1 is MNHEY, CDR2 SMNVEV (reference sequence). This CDR3 is 17 amino acids long. V shed 4 bases, J shed 0 bases, and the junction held 11 bases outside the gene matches. CDR3 coding DNA: TGTGCCAGCAGTTCCCTAGGACAGGGATTGCCCTCCTACGAGCAGTACTTC. Protein sequence: CASSSLGQGLPSYEQYF.

This clone is a singleton in its sample. This sequence joins TRBV7-6 and TRBJ1-2, with 7 bases matching TRBD1. The CDR3 is made up of 15 amino acids. With V trimmed by 3 bases and J by 6 bases, 10 bases remained unmatched. Germline V gene lookup returns CDR1 SGHVS and CDR2 FNYEAQ. In DNA form, the CDR3 reads TGTGCCAGCAGCTTTGATGTAGAGGGGGCGAATGGCTACACCTTC. Translated, it gives CASSFDVEGANGYTF.

The rearrangement links TRBV4-1 to TRBJ2-3; D may be TRBD1 or TRBD2 (5 bases each). Germline V gives CDR1 MGHRA, CDR2 YSYEKL. The CDR3 length is 14 residues. V lost 0 bases to trimming and J lost 4 bases, with 8 bases between them. Here the CDR3 DNA reads TGCGCCAGCAGCCAAGATGGGACCGCAGATACGCAGTATTTT. This codes for CASSQDGTADTQYF.